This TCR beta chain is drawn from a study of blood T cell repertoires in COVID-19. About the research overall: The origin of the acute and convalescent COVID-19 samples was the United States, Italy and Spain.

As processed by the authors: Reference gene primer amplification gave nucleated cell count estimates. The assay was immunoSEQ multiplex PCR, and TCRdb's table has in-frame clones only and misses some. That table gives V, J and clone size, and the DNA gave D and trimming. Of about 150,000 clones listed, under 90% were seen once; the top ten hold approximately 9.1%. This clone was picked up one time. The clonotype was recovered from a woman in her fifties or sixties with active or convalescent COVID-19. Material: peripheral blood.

CDR3 in amino acids: CASSQREKLFF. The CDR3 region has the DNA TGTGCCAGCAGCCAACGGGAAAAACTGTTTTTT. This chain uses TRBV3-1 (or the pseudogene TRBV3-2) with TRBJ1-4; D unclear. The CDR3 is made up of 11 amino acids. Trimming pared 2 bases from V and 8 bases from J, leaving 3 bases between. Germline lookup yields CDR1 LGHDT and CDR2 YNNKEL (reference sequence).